A selection of T cell receptor beta chains follows, all from one sample in a study of T cell repertoires in ileal Crohn's disease. Assay: immunoSEQ multiplex PCR; the TCRdb copy retains only in-frame clones and omits some. The sample shows about 4,500 clones, roughly 85% of them seen only once. Sequencing was carried out using ileal tissue. The source is an adult with Crohn's disease. CDR3s include the opening cysteine and the closing phenylalanine or tryptophan. D genes are given only for firm matches. Only part of the rows carry a size: once, few, many, or a class if the clone is expanded.

d_call: TRBD2; clone_size: NA; j_call: TRBJ2-1; v_call: TRBV5-1; cdr3_nt: TGCGCCAGCAGTATGGTAGCGGGAGCTTACAATGAGCAGTTCTTC; cdr3_aa: CASSMVAGAYNEQFF
d_call: TRBD2; clone_size: NA; j_call: TRBJ2-1; v_call: TRBV27; cdr3_nt: TGTGCCAGCAGTTACGGGACTAGCACCCACAATGAGCAGTTCTTC; cdr3_aa: CASSYGTSTHNEQFF
d_call: NA; clone_size: once; j_call: TRBJ2-7; v_call: TRBV29-1; cdr3_nt: TGCAGCGTTGATACAGGATCCGAGCAGTACTTC; cdr3_aa: CSVDTGSEQYF
d_call: TRBD1; clone_size: NA; j_call: TRBJ2-2; v_call: TRBV5-4; cdr3_nt: TGTGCCAGCAGCTATTACAGGGGAAGCGGGGAGCTGTTTTTT; cdr3_aa: CASSYYRGSGELFF
d_call: NA; clone_size: NA; j_call: TRBJ2-5; v_call: TRBV11-2; cdr3_nt: TGTGCCAGCAGCGAGGGCCTTCAAGAGACCCAGTACTTC; cdr3_aa: CASSEGLQETQYF
d_call: NA; clone_size: NA; j_call: TRBJ1-1; v_call: TRBV5-4; cdr3_nt: TGTGCCAGCAGCTTGAGGGCAGGGAACACTGAAGCTTTCTTT; cdr3_aa: CASSLRAGNTEAFF
d_call: NA; clone_size: NA; j_call: TRBJ2-1; v_call: TRBV19; cdr3_nt: TGTGCCAGTAGTTCAAAATCAGGGGCCTACAATGAGCAGTTCTTC; cdr3_aa: CASSSKSGAYNEQFF
d_call: NA; clone_size: NA; j_call: TRBJ1-5; v_call: TRBV4-3; cdr3_nt: TGCGCCAGCAGCCAAGAAAGGGGGTTTGCCCAGCATTTT; cdr3_aa: CASSQERGFAQHF
d_call: NA; clone_size: NA; j_call: TRBJ2-3; v_call: TRBV13; cdr3_nt: TGTGCCAGCAGCACTCGGGATTTCACAGATACGCAGTATTTT; cdr3_aa: CASSTRDFTDTQYF
d_call: NA; clone_size: NA; j_call: TRBJ2-3; v_call: TRBV19; cdr3_nt: TGTGCCAGTAGTATACGGTTGGCAGATACGCAGTATTTT; cdr3_aa: CASSIRLADTQYF
d_call: NA; clone_size: NA; j_call: TRBJ2-3; v_call: TRBV7-2; cdr3_nt: TGTGCCAGCAGCTTGGCCCCCGGGCCCCCCTCTGATACGCAGTATTTT; cdr3_aa: CASSLAPGPPSDTQYF
d_call: NA; clone_size: NA; j_call: TRBJ2-5; v_call: TRBV7-6; cdr3_nt: TGTGCCAGCAGCCGCGGACACCAAGAGACCCAGTACTTC; cdr3_aa: CASSRGHQETQYF
d_call: NA; clone_size: NA; j_call: TRBJ2-3; v_call: TRBV9; cdr3_nt: TGTGCCAGCAGCGTAAGCTTAAGTAACACAGATACGCAGTATTTT; cdr3_aa: CASSVSLSNTDTQYF
d_call: NA; clone_size: NA; j_call: TRBJ2-3; v_call: TRBV5-4; cdr3_nt: TGTGCCAGCAGCTTGGGTAGGGAAGCTACGCAGTATTTT; cdr3_aa: CASSLGREATQYF
d_call: NA; clone_size: NA; j_call: TRBJ2-1; v_call: TRBV14; cdr3_nt: TGTGCCAGCAGCCAAGGTCTCGGGCGCCGAAATGAGCAGTTCTTC; cdr3_aa: CASSQGLGRRNEQFF
d_call: NA; clone_size: few; j_call: TRBJ1-1; v_call: TRBV6-1; cdr3_nt: TGTGCCAGCACTACAGGGTCTAGGCTTGAAGCTTTCTTT; cdr3_aa: CASTTGSRLEAFF
d_call: TRBD2; clone_size: NA; j_call: TRBJ2-1; v_call: TRBV7-2; cdr3_nt: TGTGCCAGCAGCTTAGAAGCGGGAGGCTCCTACAATGAGCAGTTCTTC; cdr3_aa: CASSLEAGGSYNEQFF
d_call: NA; clone_size: NA; j_call: TRBJ1-1; v_call: TRBV5-6; cdr3_nt: TGTGCCAGCAGCTTGGCGGAGAACACTGAAGCTTTCTTT; cdr3_aa: CASSLAENTEAFF
d_call: TRBD2; clone_size: once; j_call: TRBJ2-1; v_call: TRBV5-6; cdr3_nt: TGTGCCAGCAGCTTGAGGGCTAGCGGGAGGTGGGGTGAGCAGTTCTTC; cdr3_aa: CASSLRASGRWGEQFF
d_call: NA; clone_size: NA; j_call: TRBJ2-3; v_call: TRBV29-1; cdr3_nt: TGCAGCGTTGTGCCCCCCTCTATGGCGGGGCCCCCCGTGGCAGATACGCAGTATTTT; cdr3_aa: CSVVPPSMAGPPVADTQYF
d_call: NA; clone_size: few; j_call: TRBJ2-1; v_call: TRBV6-6; cdr3_nt: TGTGCCAGCACCCCTTCTAGGGGCCCTGACAATGAGCAGTTCTTC; cdr3_aa: CASTPSRGPDNEQFF
d_call: TRBD2; clone_size: NA; j_call: TRBJ2-1; v_call: TRBV19; cdr3_nt: TGTGCCAGTAGTATCTCCAGGACTAGCAATGAGCAGTTCTTC; cdr3_aa: CASSISRTSNEQFF
d_call: NA; clone_size: NA; j_call: TRBJ2-7; v_call: TRBV4-1; cdr3_nt: TGCGCCAGCAGCCGTGAACAGGGGAGGTTCTACGAGCAGTACTTC; cdr3_aa: CASSREQGRFYEQYF
d_call: TRBD1; clone_size: NA; j_call: TRBJ2-1; v_call: TRBV7-3; cdr3_nt: TGTGCCAGCAGCCACGGGACAGCAAACAATGAGCAGTTCTTC; cdr3_aa: CASSHGTANNEQFF
d_call: TRBD1; clone_size: NA; j_call: TRBJ2-3; v_call: TRBV30; cdr3_nt: TGTGCCTGGGCCGGGACAGGGACATTTTCAGATACGCAGTATTTT; cdr3_aa: CAWAGTGTFSDTQYF
d_call: NA; clone_size: NA; j_call: TRBJ2-2; v_call: TRBV7-2; cdr3_nt: TGTGCCAGCAGCCCGACCACAGGAACCGGGGAGCTGTTTTTT; cdr3_aa: CASSPTTGTGELFF
d_call: NA; clone_size: NA; j_call: TRBJ2-4; v_call: TRBV6-5; cdr3_nt: TGTGCCAGCAGTTTGTCTAGGTCCAAAAACATTCAGTACTTC; cdr3_aa: CASSLSRSKNIQYF
d_call: NA; clone_size: once; j_call: TRBJ2-7; v_call: TRBV10-3; cdr3_nt: TGTGCCATCAGTGACGTGGGCAACTACGAGCAGTACTTC; cdr3_aa: CAISDVGNYEQYF
d_call: TRBD2; clone_size: NA; j_call: TRBJ2-7; v_call: TRBV9; cdr3_nt: TGTGCCAGCAGCCCAGGGAGGGGAGCCTACGAGCAGTACTTC; cdr3_aa: CASSPGRGAYEQYF
d_call: NA; clone_size: NA; j_call: TRBJ1-1; v_call: TRBV7-9; cdr3_nt: TGTGCCAGCACCGCGATCACTGAAGCTTTCTTT; cdr3_aa: CASTAITEAFF
d_call: NA; clone_size: NA; j_call: TRBJ1-2; v_call: TRBV19; cdr3_nt: TGTGCCAGTAGCACCTGGAAAGGGATCTATGGCTACACCTTC; cdr3_aa: CASSTWKGIYGYTF
d_call: TRBD1; clone_size: NA; j_call: TRBJ1-1; v_call: TRBV25-1; cdr3_nt: TGTGCCAGCAGTACGAGGACAGGGGTTGGTGGCACTGAAGCTTTCTTT; cdr3_aa: CASSTRTGVGGTEAFF
d_call: NA; clone_size: NA; j_call: TRBJ1-2; v_call: TRBV19; cdr3_nt: TGTGCCAGTAGTATCCAAGGGGGCTACACCTTC; cdr3_aa: CASSIQGGYTF
d_call: NA; clone_size: NA; j_call: TRBJ2-5; v_call: TRBV29-1; cdr3_nt: TGCAGCGTTGTTAAATCGGAGCCTCGTCGAGAGACCCAGTACTTC; cdr3_aa: CSVVKSEPRRETQYF